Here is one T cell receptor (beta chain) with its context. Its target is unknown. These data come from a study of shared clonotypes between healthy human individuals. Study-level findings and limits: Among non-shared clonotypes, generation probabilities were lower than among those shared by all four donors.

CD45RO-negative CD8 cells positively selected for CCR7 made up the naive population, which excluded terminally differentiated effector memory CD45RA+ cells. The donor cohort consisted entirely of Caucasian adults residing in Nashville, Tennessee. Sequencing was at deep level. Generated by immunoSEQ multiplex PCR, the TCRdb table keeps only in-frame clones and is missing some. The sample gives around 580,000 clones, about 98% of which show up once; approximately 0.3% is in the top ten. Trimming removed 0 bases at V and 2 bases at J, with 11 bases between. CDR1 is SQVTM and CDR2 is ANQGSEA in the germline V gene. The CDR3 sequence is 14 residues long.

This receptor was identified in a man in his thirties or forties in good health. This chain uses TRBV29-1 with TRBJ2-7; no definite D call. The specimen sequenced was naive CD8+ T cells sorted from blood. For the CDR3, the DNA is TGCAGCGTTGAAGAGGGGTCAGGCGCCTACGAGCAGTACTTC. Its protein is CSVEEGSGAYEQYF.